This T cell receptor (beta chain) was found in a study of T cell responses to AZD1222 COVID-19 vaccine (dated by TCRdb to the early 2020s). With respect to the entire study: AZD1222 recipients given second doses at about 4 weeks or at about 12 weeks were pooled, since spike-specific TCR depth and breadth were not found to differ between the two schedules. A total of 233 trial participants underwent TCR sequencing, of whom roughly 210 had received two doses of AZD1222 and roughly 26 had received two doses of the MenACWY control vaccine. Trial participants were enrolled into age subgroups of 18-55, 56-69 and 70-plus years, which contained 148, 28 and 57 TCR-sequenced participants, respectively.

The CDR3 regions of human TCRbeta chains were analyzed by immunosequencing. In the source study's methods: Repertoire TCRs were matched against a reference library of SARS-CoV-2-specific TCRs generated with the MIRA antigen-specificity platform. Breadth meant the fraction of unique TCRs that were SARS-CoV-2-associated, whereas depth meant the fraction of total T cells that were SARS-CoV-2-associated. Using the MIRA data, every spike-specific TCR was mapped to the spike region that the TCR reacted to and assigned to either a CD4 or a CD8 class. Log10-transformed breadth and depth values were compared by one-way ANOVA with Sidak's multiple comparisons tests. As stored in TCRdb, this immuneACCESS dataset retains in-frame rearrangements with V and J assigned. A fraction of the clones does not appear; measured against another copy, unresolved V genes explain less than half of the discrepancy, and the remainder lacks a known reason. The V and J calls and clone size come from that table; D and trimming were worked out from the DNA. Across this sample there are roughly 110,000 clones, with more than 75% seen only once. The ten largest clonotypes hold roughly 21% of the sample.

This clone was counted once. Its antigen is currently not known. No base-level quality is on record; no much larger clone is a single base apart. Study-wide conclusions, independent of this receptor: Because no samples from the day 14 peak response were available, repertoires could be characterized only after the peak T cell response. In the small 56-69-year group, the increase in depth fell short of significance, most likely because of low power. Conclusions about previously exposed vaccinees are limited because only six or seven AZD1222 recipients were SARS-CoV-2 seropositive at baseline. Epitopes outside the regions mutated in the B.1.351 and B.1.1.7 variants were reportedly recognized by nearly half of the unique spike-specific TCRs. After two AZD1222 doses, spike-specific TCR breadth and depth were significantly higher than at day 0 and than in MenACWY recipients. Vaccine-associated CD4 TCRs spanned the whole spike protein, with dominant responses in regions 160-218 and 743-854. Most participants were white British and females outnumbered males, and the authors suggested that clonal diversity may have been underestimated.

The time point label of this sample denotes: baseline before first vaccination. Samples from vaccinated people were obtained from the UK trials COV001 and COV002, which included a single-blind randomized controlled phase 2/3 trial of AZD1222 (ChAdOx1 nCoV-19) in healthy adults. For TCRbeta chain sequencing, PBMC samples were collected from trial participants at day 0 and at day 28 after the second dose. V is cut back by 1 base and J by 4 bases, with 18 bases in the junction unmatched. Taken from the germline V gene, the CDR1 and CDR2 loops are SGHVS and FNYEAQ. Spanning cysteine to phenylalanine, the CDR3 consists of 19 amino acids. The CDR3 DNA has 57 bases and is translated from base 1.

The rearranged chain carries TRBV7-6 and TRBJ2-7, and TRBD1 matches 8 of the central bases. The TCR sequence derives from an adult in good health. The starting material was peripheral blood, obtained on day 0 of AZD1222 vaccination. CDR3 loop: CASSLEAGTGFLLGYEQYF. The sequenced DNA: TGTGCCAGCAGCTTAGAAGCCGGGACAGGTTTTCTTCTCGGTTACGAGCAGTACTTC.